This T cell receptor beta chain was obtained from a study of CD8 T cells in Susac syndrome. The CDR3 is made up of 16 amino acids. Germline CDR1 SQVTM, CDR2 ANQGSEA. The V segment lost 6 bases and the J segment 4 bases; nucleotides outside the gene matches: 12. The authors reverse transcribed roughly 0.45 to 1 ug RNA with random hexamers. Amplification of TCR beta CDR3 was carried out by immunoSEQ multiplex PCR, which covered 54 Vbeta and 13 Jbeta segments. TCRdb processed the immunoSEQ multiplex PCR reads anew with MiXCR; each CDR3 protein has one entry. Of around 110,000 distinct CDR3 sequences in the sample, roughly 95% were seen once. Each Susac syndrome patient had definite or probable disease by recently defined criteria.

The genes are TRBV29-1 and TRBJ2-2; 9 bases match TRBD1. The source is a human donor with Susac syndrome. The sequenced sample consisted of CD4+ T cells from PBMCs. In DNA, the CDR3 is TGCAGCGTCACCTCCCCGGGACAGGGAGTCACCGGGGAGCTGTTTTTT. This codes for CSVTSPGQGVTGELFF.